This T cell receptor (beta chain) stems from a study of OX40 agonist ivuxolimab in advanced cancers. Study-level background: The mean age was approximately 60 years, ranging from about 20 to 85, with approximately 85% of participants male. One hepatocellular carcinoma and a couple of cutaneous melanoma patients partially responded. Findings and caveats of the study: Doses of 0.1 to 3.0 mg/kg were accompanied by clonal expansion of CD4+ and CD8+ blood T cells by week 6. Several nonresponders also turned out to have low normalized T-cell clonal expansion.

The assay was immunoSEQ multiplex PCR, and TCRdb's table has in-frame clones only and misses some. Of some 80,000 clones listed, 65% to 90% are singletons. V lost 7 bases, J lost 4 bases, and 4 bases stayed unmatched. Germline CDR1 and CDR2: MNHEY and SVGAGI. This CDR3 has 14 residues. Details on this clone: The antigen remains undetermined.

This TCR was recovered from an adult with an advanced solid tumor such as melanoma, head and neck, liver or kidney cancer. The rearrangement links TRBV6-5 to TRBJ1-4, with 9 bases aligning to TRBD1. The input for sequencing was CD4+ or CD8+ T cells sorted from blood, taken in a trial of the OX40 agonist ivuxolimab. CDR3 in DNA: TGTGCCAGCACCTCGGGACAGGGTAATGAAAAACTGTTTTTT. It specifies CASTSGQGNEKLFF.